The clone carrying this T cell receptor (beta chain) was seen once. The data stem from a study of cytomegalovirus exposure and HLA in healthy donors. The primer mix had 60 Vbeta and 13 Jbeta primers. Here immunoSEQ multiplex PCR was the method, and the copy in TCRdb shows in-frame clones only, minus some. The repertoire holds under 150,000 clones, with about three quarters as singletons. Healthy individuals who donated bone marrow served as the donors. V was trimmed by 0 bases and J by 6 bases, leaving 12 bases between them. CDR3 length equals 14 residues. The germline V gene encodes CDR1 SGDLS and CDR2 YYNGEE.

The receptor was derived from a woman in her 40s in good health and CMV-seronegative. The gene calls are TRBV9 and TRBJ1-1, with a weak D call TRBD1 (5 bases). Source material: PBMCs. CDR3 sequence reads: CASSVDGQRAEAFF. The CDR3 DNA is TGTGCCAGCAGCGTAGACGGACAAAGAGCTGAAGCTTTCTTT.